A single sample gave rise to the 11 T cell receptor beta chains below, sequenced in a study of glioma-infiltrating T cells. Amplification of TCR alpha and beta CDR3 regions from RNA used iRepertoire nested multiplex PCR. MiXCR was run by TCRdb on the multiplex PCR reads, yielding one entry per CDR3 protein. The sample has around 130,000 distinct CDR3 sequences; around 25% are singletons. The sequenced material came from glioma tissue, nonneoplastic brain tissue, or PBMCs (not recorded which). The receptors were gathered from a human donor with low-grade glioma or glioblastoma, undergoing nonglioma brain surgery, or in good health (not recorded which).

This clonotype turned up a few times. The genes are TRBV7-2 and TRBJ2-3; 11 nucleotides align to TRBD2. CDR3 length equals 16 residues. Germline V gene lookup returns CDR1 SGHTA and CDR2 FQGNSA. With V trimmed by 0 bases and J by 7 bases, 6 bases remained unmatched. The CDR3 DNA follows: TGTGCCAGCAGCTTAGCATCTAGCGGGGGGATTTATACGCAGTATTTT. Amino acid sequence: CASSLASSGGIYTQYF. Looking up the rest from reference TRBV7-2 and TRBJ2-3 gives the full variable domain: GAGVSQSPSNKVTEKGKDVELRCDPISGHTALYWYRQSLGQGLEFLIYFQGNSAPDKSGLPSDRFSAERTGGSVSTLTIQRTQQEDSAVYLCASSLASSGGIYTQYFGPGTRLTVL.

This clonotype was picked up many times. V usage is TRBV6-6 and J usage is TRBJ1-2, with TRBD1 as a possible D gene (6 bases). Germline assignment: CDR1 MNHNY and CDR2 SVGAGI (reference sequence). Trimming pared 0 bases from V and 7 bases from J, leaving 12 bases between. The CDR3 contains 14 residues. CDR3 sequence reads: CASSYSKGDGGYTF. DNA of the CDR3: TGTGCCAGCAGTTACTCGAAGGGGGATGGTGGCTACACCTTC.

This clonotype was seen repeatedly, ten times or more. The V call is TRBV20-1, the J call TRBJ1-5, with a possible D match to TRBD1 (5 bases). Germline CDR1 is DFQATT and CDR2 is SNEGSKA (reference sequence). V was shortened by 0 bases and J by 3 bases, with 9 bases between the two germline ends. The CDR3 loop spans 14 amino acids. CDR3 protein: CSARDRRDNQPQHF. The CDR3 region has the DNA TGCAGTGCTAGAGATCGCAGGGACAATCAGCCCCAGCATTTT.

This clonotype was seen ten or more times. The chain links TRBV4-1 to TRBJ1-2, with D hard to call. Trimming cost V 4 bases and J 4 bases, with 16 bases left between them. The CDR3 covers 15 residues. Germline assignment: CDR1 MGHRA and CDR2 YSYEKL. DNA of the CDR3: TGCGCCAGCAGCCCTATCTTTTCGACGGTCTATGGCTACACCTTC. Its protein product is CASSPIFSTVYGYTF.

This clonotype was recorded many times. The chain carries TRBV6-1 and TRBJ2-1; the D is unclear. Germline V gene data show CDR1 as MNHNS and CDR2 as SASEGT. The CDR3 totals 10 residues. V lost 5 bases and J 9 bases, leaving 5 bases between the germline ends. CDR3 loop: CASSSREQFF. The CDR3 bases are TGTGCCAGCAGTTCCCGTGAGCAGTTCTTC.

The chain joins TRBV5-4 to TRBJ2-7, with D maybe TRBD1 (5 bases). Deletions cut 5 bases from V and 4 bases from J, with 10 bases between. Germline CDR1 and CDR2: SGHNT and YYREEE (reference sequence). This CDR3 region has 12 residues. The CDR3 coding sequence is TGTGCCAGCAGGGGGCTGGGATACGAGCAGTACGTC. Translated, it gives CASRGLGYEQYV.

This chain connects TRBV12-3 or TRBV12-4 to TRBJ2-5; D unresolved. Trimming pared 1 base from V and 1 base from J, leaving 7 bases between. The CDR3 sequence is 14 residues long. The CDR3 here is CASSLDSFQETQYF. The CDR3 DNA is TGTGCCAGCAGTTTAGATTCATTCCAAGAGACCCAGTACTTC.

As regards this clonotype: One end of the junction fails to match germline, which may point to a read error. This sequence joins TRBV20-1 and TRBJ1-1; the match to TRBD1 covers 7 bases. Germline CDR1 is DFQATT and CDR2 is SNEGSKA (reference sequence). The CDR3 has 14 residues. In DNA form, the CDR3 reads TGCAGTGCTACCCTACAGGGGTTGGGAACTGGAGCTTTCTTT. The encoded protein is CSATLQGLGTGAFF.

This clonotype came up a few times. The chain links TRBV7-3 to TRBJ2-1, with 7 positions matching TRBD2. This CDR3 spans 13 amino acids. The V gene end was trimmed by 3 bases and the J gene end by 8 bases; junction bases not matched to a gene: 4. The V gene's germline CDR1 is SGHTA and CDR2 FQGTGA. The DNA for the CDR3 is TGTGCCAGCAGCTTTATTCGGGAGGATGAGCAGTTCTTC. Residues: CASSFIREDEQFF.

This clonotype was seen a few times. In DNA, the CDR3 is TGTGCCAGCAGCTTAGCACTAGCGGGGGCAAATGAGCAGTTCTTC. This gives the protein CASSLALAGANEQFF. The chain combines TRBV7-2 with TRBJ2-1; TRBD2 matches at 11 bases. The CDR3 extends over 15 amino acids. V lost 0 bases to trimming and J lost 7 bases; unmatched junction nucleotides: 2. Germline assignment: CDR1 SGHTA and CDR2 FQGNSA.

The chain joins TRBV7-9 to TRBJ2-5; 7 bases line up with TRBD1. The length of the CDR3 is 13 residues. CDR1 is SEHNR and CDR2 is FQNEAQ in the germline V gene (reference sequence). V lost 2 bases and J lost 4; bases outside the gene matches: 1. CDR3 loop: CASSLYRGETQYF. The DNA of the CDR3 is TGTGCCAGCAGCTTATACAGGGGAGAGACCCAGTACTTC.